This entry concerns a single T cell receptor (beta chain). The record originates from a study of blood T cell repertoires in COVID-19. Overall study: Material from acute and convalescent COVID-19 was sourced from the United States, Italy and Spain. PBMCs, B-cell-depleted T cells, or T cells provided the cDNA or gDNA that made up the material.

Using immunoSEQ multiplex PCR, the repertoire was profiled, and TCRdb retains in-frame clones only, with some absent. Among 380,000 or so clones listed, around 87% were seen once. The receptor was isolated from a woman in her thirties with acute COVID-19. Sequenced input: PBMCs or T cells enriched from blood (not recorded which).

The CDR3 bases are TGTGCCAGCAGCTTAGCGTGGGGGGGCCTGGACGAGCAGTACTTC. It encodes CASSLAWGGLDEQYF. The V and J genes are TRBV7-6 and TRBJ2-7; D is perhaps TRBD2 (7 bases). CDR3 length: 15 amino acids. Germline V gene data show CDR1 as SGHVS and CDR2 as FNYEAQ. Trimming cost V 0 bases and J 5 bases, with 14 bases left between them. The full variable domain, its missing parts supplied by reference TRBV7-6 and TRBJ2-7, is GAGVSQSPRYKVTKRGQDVALRCDPISGHVSLYWYRQALGQGPEFLTYFNYEAQQDKSGLPNDRFSAERPEGSISTLTIQRTEQRDSAMYRCASSLAWGGLDEQYFGPGTRLTVT.